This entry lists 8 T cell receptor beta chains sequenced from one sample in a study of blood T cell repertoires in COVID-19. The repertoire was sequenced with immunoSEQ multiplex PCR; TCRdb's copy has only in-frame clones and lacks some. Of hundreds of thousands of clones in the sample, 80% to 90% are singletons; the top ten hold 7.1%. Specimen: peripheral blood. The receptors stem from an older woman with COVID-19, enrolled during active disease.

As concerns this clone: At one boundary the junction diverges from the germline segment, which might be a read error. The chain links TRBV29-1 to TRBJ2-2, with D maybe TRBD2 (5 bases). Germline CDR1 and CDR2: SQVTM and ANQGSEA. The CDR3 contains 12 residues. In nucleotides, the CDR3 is TGCAGCGTTGGGAGGAACGCCGGGGAGCTGTTTTTT. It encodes CSVGRNAGELFF.

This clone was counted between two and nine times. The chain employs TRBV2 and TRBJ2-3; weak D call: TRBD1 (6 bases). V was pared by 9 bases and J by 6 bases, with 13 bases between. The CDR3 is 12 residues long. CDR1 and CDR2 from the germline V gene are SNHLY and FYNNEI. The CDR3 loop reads CASPGEADTQYF. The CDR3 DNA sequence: TGTGCCAGTCCAGGGGAAGCGGATACGCAGTATTTT.

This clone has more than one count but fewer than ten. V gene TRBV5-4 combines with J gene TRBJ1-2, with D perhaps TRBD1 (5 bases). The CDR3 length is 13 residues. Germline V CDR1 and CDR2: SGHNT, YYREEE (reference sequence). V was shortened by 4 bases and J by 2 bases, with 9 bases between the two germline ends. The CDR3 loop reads CASSPRTNYGYTF. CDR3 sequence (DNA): TGTGCCAGCAGCCCCCGGACAAACTATGGCTACACCTTC.

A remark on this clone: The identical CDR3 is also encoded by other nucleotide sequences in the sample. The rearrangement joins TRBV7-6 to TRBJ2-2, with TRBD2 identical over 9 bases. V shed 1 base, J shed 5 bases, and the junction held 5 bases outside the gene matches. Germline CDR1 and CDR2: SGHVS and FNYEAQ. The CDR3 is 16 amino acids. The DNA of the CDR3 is TGTGCCAGCAGCTTAGGCGGGGGGGCCGGAACCGGGGAGCTGTTTTTT. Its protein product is CASSLGGGAGTGELFF.

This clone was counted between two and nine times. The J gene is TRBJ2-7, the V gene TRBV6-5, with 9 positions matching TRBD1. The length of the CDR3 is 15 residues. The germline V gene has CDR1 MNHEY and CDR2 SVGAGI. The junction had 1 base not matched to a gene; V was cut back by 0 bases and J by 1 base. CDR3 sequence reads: CASSYSGTGSYEQYF. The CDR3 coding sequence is TGTGCCAGCAGTTACTCCGGGACAGGGTCCTACGAGCAGTACTTC.

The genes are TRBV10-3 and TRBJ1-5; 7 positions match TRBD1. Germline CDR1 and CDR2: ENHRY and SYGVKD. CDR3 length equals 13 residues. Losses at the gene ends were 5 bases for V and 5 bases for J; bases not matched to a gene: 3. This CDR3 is CAISSDRDQPQHF. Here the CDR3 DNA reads TGTGCCATCAGTTCTGACAGGGATCAGCCCCAGCATTTT.

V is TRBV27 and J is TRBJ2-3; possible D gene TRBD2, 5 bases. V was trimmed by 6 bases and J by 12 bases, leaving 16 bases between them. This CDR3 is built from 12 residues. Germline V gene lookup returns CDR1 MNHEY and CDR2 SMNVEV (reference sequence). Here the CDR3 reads CASSSPGNTQYF. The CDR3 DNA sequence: TGTGCCAGCAGCTCTCCCGGGAACACCCAGTATTTT.

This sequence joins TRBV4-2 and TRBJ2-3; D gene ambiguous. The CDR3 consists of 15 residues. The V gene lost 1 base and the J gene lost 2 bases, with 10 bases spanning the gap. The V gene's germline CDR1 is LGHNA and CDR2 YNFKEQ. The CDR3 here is CASSQAASPTDTQYF. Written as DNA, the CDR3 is TGTGCCAGCAGCCAAGCCGCCAGTCCCACAGATACGCAGTATTTT.